The 26 T cell receptor beta chains listed next were all sequenced from one sample in a study of cytomegalovirus exposure and HLA in healthy donors. The PCR made use of 60 Vbeta and 13 Jbeta primers. Here immunoSEQ multiplex PCR was the method, and the copy in TCRdb shows in-frame clones only, minus some. The table records over 150,000 clones, approximately 80% of them present only once. Input material: PBMCs. The receptor source for this set is a woman in her thirties in good health and CMV-seronegative.

The V gene is TRBV11-2, the J gene TRBJ2-7; TRBD2 agrees at 10 bases. Germline assignment: CDR1 SGHAT and CDR2 FQNNGV. V shed 1 base and J 6 bases; nucleotides not matched to a gene: 9. The CDR3 consists of 16 residues. The CDR3 loop is CASSLGSLAGVGEQYF. As DNA, the CDR3 is TGTGCCAGCAGCTTAGGCAGCCTAGCGGGGGTCGGCGAGCAGTACTTC.

The chain recombines TRBV12-5 with TRBJ1-1; D remains unclear. This CDR3 is built from 15 residues. Germline V gives CDR1 LGHNT, CDR2 FRNRAP. V was cut by 0 bases and J by 0 bases, with 8 bases left in between. CDR3 residues: CASGLVVQMNTEAFF. CDR3 nucleotides: TGTGCTAGTGGTTTGGTGGTTCAGATGAACACTGAAGCTTTCTTT.

The chain uses TRBV27 and TRBJ1-1; D might be TRBD1 (5 bases). V was pared by 2 bases and J by 6 bases, with 10 bases between. Germline V gene sequence: CDR1 MNHEY, CDR2 SMNVEV (reference sequence). The CDR3 is 13 amino acids. The DNA of the CDR3 is TGTGCCAGCAGTTTAAGAAGGGGTCCTGAAGCTTTCTTT. Protein: CASSLRRGPEAFF.

The chain employs TRBV6-5 and TRBJ2-7; 8 bases fit TRBD1. V gave up 6 bases and J gave up 5 bases; unmatched junction bases: 6. Germline V gene sequence: CDR1 MNHEY, CDR2 SVGAGI. The CDR3 is 13 residues long. The CDR3 here is CASSRTGKNEQYF. The CDR3 DNA is TGTGCCAGCAGCAGGACAGGGAAGAACGAGCAGTACTTC.

This clone was seen a few times. The rearrangement joins TRBV2 to TRBJ1-2; D perhaps matches TRBD1 (5 bases). V was clipped by 0 bases and J by 4 bases, with 9 bases between them. The germline gives CDR1 SNHLY, CDR2 FYNNEI. This CDR3 has 14 amino acids. The CDR3 sequence is CASSEAVTAYGYTF. The CDR3 DNA reads TGTGCCAGCAGTGAAGCGGTGACAGCCTATGGCTACACCTTC.

The V gene is TRBV30, the J gene TRBJ2-5, with D maybe TRBD2 (7 bases). Per the germline V gene, CDR1 is GTSNPN and CDR2 is SVGIG (reference sequence). The ends were cut back, 2 bases at V and 3 bases at J, with 16 bases in the middle. This CDR3 comprises 15 residues. The CDR3 DNA sequence: TGTGCCTGGAGTAGGGGGGGGTGGTACGAAGAGACCCAGTACTTC. It is translated as CAWSRGGWYEETQYF.

The rearrangement links TRBV10-1 to TRBJ2-3; maybe TRBD2 (5 bases). Trimming cost V 4 bases and J 10 bases, with 12 bases left between them. The CDR3 is made up of 12 amino acids. CDR1 WNHNN and CDR2 SYGVQD come from the germline V gene (reference sequence). The CDR3 sequence: CASSGDSEAQYF. The DNA of the CDR3 is TGCGCCAGCAGTGGGGATTCGGAGGCGCAGTATTTT.

This rearrangement joins TRBV4-1 to TRBJ2-7, with D possibly TRBD1 on 8 matching bases. Per germline, CDR1 MGHRA and CDR2 YSYEKL. Trimming pared 4 bases from V and 4 bases from J, leaving 17 bases between. The length of the CDR3 is 15 residues. CDR3: CASSRADREGYEQYF. CDR3 bases: TGCGCCAGCAGCCGAGCGGACAGGGAGGGGTACGAGCAGTACTTC.

V usage is TRBV11-2 and J usage is TRBJ1-5; maybe TRBD1 (6 bases). With 0 bases removed from V and 4 bases from J, the gap between germline ends came to 10 bases. The length of the CDR3 is 15 residues. Germline V gives CDR1 SGHAT, CDR2 FQNNGV. In nucleotides, the CDR3 is TGTGCCAGCAGCTTAGATGGGGGCAGTAATCAGCCCCAGCATTTT. It codes for CASSLDGGSNQPQHF.

V gene TRBV5-1 combines with J gene TRBJ2-5; no clear D gene. V lost 1 base and J lost 2, with 12 bases in between. The CDR3 extends over 15 amino acids. Germline V CDR1 and CDR2: SGHRS, YFSETQ. CDR3 residues: CASSLSAGIQETQYF. The CDR3 DNA reads TGCGCCAGCAGCTTGTCTGCAGGTATTCAAGAGACCCAGTACTTC.

The chain employs TRBV7-8 and TRBJ2-7, with D possibly TRBD2 on 5 matching bases. CDR1 is SGHVS, CDR2 FQNEAQ, per germline. V was pared by 5 bases and J by 0 bases, with 14 bases between. The CDR3 loop spans 15 amino acids. This chain's CDR3 is CASSLGLERSYEQYF. In DNA, the CDR3 is TGTGCCAGCAGCCTAGGACTGGAACGCTCCTACGAGCAGTACTTC. Combining the CDR3 with reference TRBV7-8 and TRBJ2-7 gives the whole variable domain GAGVSQSPRYKVAKRGQDVALRCDPISGHVSLFWYQQALGQGPEFLTYFQNEAQLDKSGLPSDRFFAERPEGSVSTLKIQRTQQEDSAVYLCASSLGLERSYEQYFGPGTRLTVT.

J is TRBJ1-5 and V is TRBV5-8, with D unresolved. The CDR3 has 15 amino acids. Trimming took off 1 base at V and 5 bases at J, with 13 bases between the two ends. CDR1 is SGHTS, CDR2 YDEGEE, per germline. This chain's CDR3 is CASSLLSGWDQPQHF. Written as DNA, the CDR3 is TGTGCCAGCAGCTTGTTATCGGGTTGGGATCAGCCCCAGCATTTT.

The V and J genes are TRBV9 and TRBJ2-3; no clear D. V was cut by 3 bases and J by 1 base, with 15 bases left in between. The CDR3 sequence is 16 residues long. Germline CDR1 and CDR2: SGDLS and YYNGEE. CDR3 residues: CASSAQLWAGTDTQYF. In nucleotides, the CDR3 is TGTGCCAGCAGCGCCCAACTTTGGGCCGGCACAGATACGCAGTATTTT. Full variable domain (outside the CDR3, taken from reference TRBV9 and TRBJ2-3): DSGVTQTPKHLITATGQRVTLRCSPRSGDLSVYWYQQSLDQGLQFLIQYYNGEERAKGNILERFSAQQFPDLHSELNLSSLELGDSALYFCASSAQLWAGTDTQYFGPGTRLTVL.

Concerning this clone: The junction differs from germline at one of its ends, possibly a read error. The chain couples TRBV7-9 to TRBJ2-5; 8 bases are shared with TRBD1. The better agreement between TRBJ2-7 and the DNA end casts doubt on the J call. Germline V gives CDR1 SEHNR, CDR2 FQNEAQ (reference sequence). CDR3 length: 12 residues. The CDR3 sequence is CSSSTGGYEQYF. The CDR3, as DNA: TGTTCCAGCAGCACAGGGGGTTACGAGCAGTACTTC.

The chain is built from TRBV19 and TRBJ2-4; D is uncertain. Per the germline V gene, CDR1 is LNHDA and CDR2 is SQIVND (reference sequence). The V end was cut by 4 bases, the J end by 1 base, with 11 bases between. The CDR3 spans 15 residues. The CDR3 here is CASSRSNLAKNIQYF. CDR3 DNA: TGTGCCAGTAGTAGGAGCAACCTGGCCAAAAACATTCAGTACTTC.

The chain uses TRBV2 and TRBJ2-1; 7 nucleotides agree with TRBD2. Trimming took 9 bases from V and 9 from J; bases not matched to a gene: 11. The germline gives CDR1 SNHLY, CDR2 FYNNEI. This CDR3 spans 13 amino acids. CDR3: CARRRASGAEQFF. For the CDR3, the DNA is TGTGCCAGACGGCGAGCTAGCGGCGCTGAGCAGTTCTTC.

J is TRBJ1-4 and V is TRBV30; 10 nucleotides align to TRBD1. Germline V gives CDR1 GTSNPN, CDR2 SVGIG (reference sequence). The CDR3 has 15 residues. J was trimmed by 4 bases and V by 2 bases; bases with no gene match: 4. The CDR3: CAWSWRTGGNEKLFF. CDR3 DNA: TGTGCCTGGAGTTGGAGGACAGGGGGTAATGAAAAACTGTTTTTT.

The V gene is TRBV18, the J gene TRBJ2-7; D is uncertain. The ends were cut back, 4 bases at V and 2 bases at J, with 9 bases in the middle. Germline loops: CDR1 KGHSH, CDR2 LQKENI. The CDR3 contains 13 residues. This chain's CDR3 is CASSRLATYEQYF. DNA of the CDR3: TGTGCCAGCTCACGGTTAGCCACCTACGAGCAGTACTTC.

The rearrangement uses TRBV15 and TRBJ2-5; 8 bases line up with TRBD2. Germline trimming cut 4 bases from V and 1 base from J; bases unmatched to any gene: 5. CDR1 and CDR2 from the germline V gene are LNHNV and YYDKDF (reference sequence). CDR3 length: 15 residues. The DNA of the CDR3 is TGTGCCACCAGCACCGGACTAGCTACCCAAGAGACCCAGTACTTC. It yields the protein CATSTGLATQETQYF.

This chain uses TRBV2 with TRBJ1-5, with 7 bases aligning to TRBD1. This CDR3 is built from 14 residues. Germline values: CDR1 SNHLY, CDR2 FYNNEI. V trimming: 9 bases; J trimming: 3 bases; junction bases outside the gene matches: 8. CDR3 DNA: TGTGCCAGTAACCCGGGACAGCTCAATCAGCCCCAGCATTTT. It is translated as CASNPGQLNQPQHF.

This clone has just a few counts. The V and J genes are TRBV7-2 and TRBJ2-7; 8 nucleotides agree with TRBD1. Per germline, CDR1 SGHTA and CDR2 FQGNSA. J was trimmed by 3 bases and V by 5 bases; bases with no gene match: 6. The CDR3 sequence is 14 residues long. CDR3 protein: CASSVGQGVYEQYF. CDR3 in DNA: TGTGCCAGCAGCGTCGGACAGGGTGTCTACGAGCAGTACTTC.

The gene calls are TRBV5-1 and TRBJ2-3, with TRBD2 identical over 7 bases. This CDR3 contains 15 residues. In germline, CDR1 is SGHRS, CDR2 YFSETQ. V trimming: 7 bases; J trimming: 5 bases; junction bases outside the gene matches: 13. The CDR3 DNA sequence: TGCGCCAGCCGGTGGAACGGACTAGGGCGAGATACGCAGTATTTT. Encoded protein: CASRWNGLGRDTQYF. Full variable domain (outside the CDR3, taken from reference TRBV5-1 and TRBJ2-3): KAGVTQTPRYLIKTRGQQVTLSCSPISGHRSVSWYQQTPGQGLQFLFEYFSETQRNKGNFPGRFSGRQFSNSRSEMNVSTLELGDSALYLCASRWNGLGRDTQYFGPGTRLTVL.

The chain couples TRBV30 to TRBJ1-6, with D possibly being TRBD1 (5 bases). This CDR3 region has 14 residues. Germline CDR1 and CDR2: GTSNPN and SVGIG (reference sequence). V gave up 4 bases and J gave up 7 bases, with 14 bases separating them. The DNA for the CDR3 is TGTGCCTGGAATGCGGCCCGGGGGAATTCACCCCTCCACTTT. Translating gives CAWNAARGNSPLHF.

The chain is built from TRBV11-2 and TRBJ2-7, with 8 positions matching TRBD1. V trimming: 0 bases; J trimming: 6 bases; junction bases outside the gene matches: 13. The CDR3 covers 17 residues. CDR1 and CDR2 (germline): SGHAT, FQNNGV. The CDR3, as DNA: TGTGCCAGCAGCTTAGATCAGTCCAGGGGGCGAGTAGGCGAGCAGTACTTC. Translated, it gives CASSLDQSRGRVGEQYF.

CDR3 region: CASSPRQGTQETQYF. In DNA, the CDR3 is TGTGCCAGCTCACCTAGACAGGGGACCCAAGAGACCCAGTACTTC. The chain combines TRBV18 with TRBJ2-5; 8 bases fit TRBD1. Looked up from germline, CDR1 is KGHSH and CDR2 is LQKENI. The CDR3 contains 15 residues. The V and J ends lost 3 bases and 1 base, in that order; junction bases with no gene match: 4.

This chain connects TRBV19 to TRBJ2-1, with 13 positions matching TRBD2. V was pared by 5 bases and J by 3 bases, with 1 base of the junction left unmatched. This CDR3 comprises 15 residues. The germline V gene encodes CDR1 LNHDA and CDR2 SQIVND (reference sequence). Here the CDR3 DNA reads TGTGCCAGTAGTGGACTAGCGGGGGACTACAATGAGCAGTTCTTC. Protein product: CASSGLAGDYNEQFF.